This T cell receptor beta chain was captured in a study of blood T cell repertoires in COVID-19. In the authors' workflow: Scientists estimated how many nucleated cells there were by amplifying reference gene primers. The protocol was immunoSEQ multiplex PCR, while the TCRdb copy is restricted to in-frame clones and leaves out a portion. V and J calls and clone size are as listed in that table; D and trimming were resolved from the DNA. This sample has about 190,000 clones, with 60% to 80% found just once. The germline V gene encodes CDR1 SGHDT and CDR2 YYEEEE. V was shortened by 4 bases and J by 4 bases, with 14 bases between the two germline ends. This CDR3 has 15 amino acids.

This sequence originates from a woman aged 70-85 years with acute or convalescent COVID-19. The rearrangement joins TRBV5-6 to TRBJ2-2; no reliable D call. Sequenced: peripheral blood. The CDR3 sequence: CASSPYDLATGELFF. Written as DNA, the CDR3 is TGTGCCAGCAGCCCGTACGATTTAGCCACCGGGGAGCTGTTTTTT.